A selection of T cell receptor beta chains follows, all from one sample in a study of control samples from healthy donors and cancer patients. The protocol was immunoSEQ multiplex PCR, while the TCRdb copy is restricted to in-frame clones and leaves out a portion. Of 26,000 or so clones in the sample, around 91% were seen once. Sequencing was performed on PBMCs. These receptors all stem from a man over 45 with lung cancer. The CDR3 runs from the conserved cysteine through the conserved F or W. Fields, in order: clone size, V gene, D gene, J gene, CDR3 protein, CDR3 DNA. D genes are given only for firm matches. Clone sizes are given selectively: once, few, many, or a class where the clone is expanded.

NA	TRBV24-1	NA	TRBJ2-3	CATSDPGRSTDTQYF	TGTGCCACCAGTGACCCGGGTCGTAGCACAGATACGCAGTATTTT
NA	TRBV12-5	NA	TRBJ1-1	CASGLGAGFAEAFF	TGTGCTAGTGGTTTGGGTGCCGGGTTTGCTGAAGCTTTCTTT
NA	TRBV7-8	TRBD1	TRBJ1-1	CASSLRTGAIRTEAFF	TGTGCCAGCAGCTTACGGACAGGGGCGATAAGGACTGAAGCTTTCTTT
NA	TRBV6-1	TRBD1	TRBJ1-1	CASSDNRGWTEAFF	TGTGCCAGCAGTGATAACAGGGGTTGGACTGAAGCTTTCTTT
NA	TRBV7-9	TRBD1	TRBJ2-7	CASSLGSRQGYEQYF	TGTGCCAGCAGCTTAGGTTCGAGACAGGGCTACGAGCAGTACTTC
NA	TRBV28	NA	TRBJ2-1	CASTQTGRSYNEQFF	TGTGCCAGCACCCAAACTGGGCGCTCCTACAATGAGCAGTTCTTC
NA	TRBV29-1	NA	TRBJ2-1	CSADFPLGTYNEQFF	TGCAGCGCCGATTTCCCCTTAGGCACCTACAATGAGCAGTTCTTC
NA	TRBV6-2/TRBV6-3	NA	TRBJ1-5	CASSTTTLDGYQPQHF	TGTGCCAGCAGTACAACAACCTTAGACGGGTATCAGCCCCAGCATTTT
NA	TRBV6-5	TRBD1	TRBJ1-4	CASSQSGTGVGKLFF	TGTGCCAGCAGTCAATCCGGGACAGGCGTAGGAAAACTGTTTTTT
NA	TRBV10-3	NA	TRBJ2-2	CAIKRDGNTGELFF	TGTGCCATCAAAAGGGATGGGAACACCGGGGAGCTGTTTTTT
few	TRBV3-1/TRBV3-2	NA	TRBJ2-5	CASSPRLIGPLQETQYF	TGTGCCAGCAGCCCAAGGCTAATAGGGCCTTTACAAGAGACCCAGTACTTC
once	TRBV5-1	NA	TRBJ2-2	CASSQQVNANTGELFF	TGCGCCAGCAGCCAGCAAGTCAACGCCAACACCGGGGAGCTGTTTTTT
NA	TRBV11-1	NA	TRBJ1-1	CASSFYQGGTEAFF	TGTGCCAGCAGCTTTTATCAGGGCGGCACTGAAGCTTTCTTT
NA	TRBV29-1	NA	TRBJ2-3	CSVGAEVWGTDTQYF	TGCAGCGTGGGCGCCGAGGTATGGGGCACAGATACGCAGTATTTT
NA	TRBV27	NA	TRBJ1-6	CASSLLSNAEVSPLHF	TGTGCCAGCAGTTTACTATCAAATGCAGAGGTGTCACCCCTCCACTTT
NA	TRBV18	NA	TRBJ2-5	CASSAREETQYF	TGTGCCAGCTCAGCCAGGGAAGAGACCCAGTACTTC
NA	TRBV2	TRBD1	TRBJ1-6	CASRTGNNSPLHF	TGTGCCAGCAGGACAGGGAATAATTCACCCCTCCACTTT
NA	TRBV12-3/TRBV12-4	NA	TRBJ2-3	CASSLAGDTQYF	TGTGCCAGCAGTTTAGCAGGGGATACGCAGTATTTT
NA	TRBV19	NA	TRBJ2-2	CASRRVWGGAGGELFF	TGTGCCAGTAGGAGGGTCTGGGGGGGCGCTGGCGGGGAGCTGTTTTTT
NA	TRBV30	TRBD1	TRBJ1-5	CAWSAPGQGYPLGNQPQHF	TGTGCCTGGAGCGCCCCGGGACAGGGTTACCCCTTGGGCAATCAGCCCCAGCATTTT
NA	TRBV29-1	NA	TRBJ1-2	CSVDLTSTGDYGYTF	TGCAGCGTCGACCTTACCTCGACCGGAGACTATGGCTACACCTTC
NA	TRBV20-1	NA	TRBJ2-6	CSASPPSGLHSGANVLTF	TGCAGTGCTAGTCCGCCCTCGGGGCTCCACTCTGGGGCCAACGTCCTGACTTTC
NA	TRBV24-1	TRBD1	TRBJ2-5	CATEGQEETQYF	TGTGCCACCGAGGGACAGGAAGAGACCCAGTACTTC
NA	TRBV11-3	TRBD1	TRBJ1-5	CASSPPGTVIYSNQPQHF	TGTGCCAGCAGCCCCCCAGGGACAGTCATCTATAGCAATCAGCCCCAGCATTTT
NA	TRBV11-2	NA	TRBJ2-3	CASSSQRGSRDTQYF	TGTGCCAGCAGCAGTCAGAGGGGAAGTAGAGATACGCAGTATTTT
NA	TRBV10-3	NA	TRBJ2-3	CAIRGFGHTDTQYF	TGTGCCATCAGGGGATTCGGCCACACAGATACGCAGTATTTT
NA	TRBV7-9	NA	TRBJ2-7	CASSSSSTPPYEQYF	TGTGCCAGCAGCTCCTCTAGCACCCCTCCCTACGAGCAGTACTTC
NA	TRBV20-1	TRBD1	TRBJ1-1	CSASTGVDEAFF	TGCAGTGCTAGTACAGGGGTGGATGAAGCTTTCTTT
NA	TRBV7-9	TRBD1	TRBJ2-7	CASSHPRDRGSYEQYF	TGTGCCAGCAGCCATCCTCGGGACAGAGGCTCCTACGAGCAGTACTTC
NA	TRBV10-3	NA	TRBJ2-7	CAISEPGQRLSYEQYF	TGTGCCATCAGTGAGCCAGGACAGAGGCTCTCCTACGAGCAGTACTTC
NA	TRBV7-2	NA	TRBJ2-7	CASSLAGEQYF	TGTGCCAGCAGCTTAGCGGGCGAGCAGTACTTC
NA	TRBV2	NA	TRBJ2-1	CASSEGRAYNEQFF	TGTGCCAGCAGTGAAGGCAGAGCCTACAATGAGCAGTTCTTC
NA	TRBV7-9	TRBD1	TRBJ2-3	CASSLEQGRDTQYF	TGTGCCAGCAGCTTAGAACAGGGGCGAGATACGCAGTATTTT
NA	TRBV6-6	NA	TRBJ1-1	CASTRRRDGEAFF	TGTGCCAGCACCAGACGGAGAGACGGTGAAGCTTTCTTT
NA	TRBV2	NA	TRBJ2-5	CASTPRYRETQYF	TGTGCCAGCACTCCCCGTTATAGGGAGACCCAGTACTTC
NA	TRBV6-4	NA	TRBJ1-5	CASSAHSNQPQHF	TGTGCCAGCAGCGCCCATAGCAATCAGCCCCAGCATTTT
NA	TRBV10-3	TRBD2	TRBJ2-7	CAISDAGVYEQYF	TGTGCCATCAGTGACGCGGGGGTATACGAGCAGTACTTC
NA	TRBV19	NA	TRBJ1-4	CASRRGLLATNEKLFF	TGTGCCAGTAGACGGGGGCTCCTTGCAACTAATGAAAAACTGTTTTTT
NA	TRBV6-5	NA	TRBJ1-4	CASSNPGTREKLFF	TGTGCCAGCAGTAACCCCGGGACCCGTGAAAAACTGTTTTTT
NA	TRBV28	NA	TRBJ1-2	CASSFLGTQTNYGYTF	TGTGCCAGCAGTTTCCTGGGGACCCAAACTAACTATGGCTACACCTTC
NA	TRBV3-1/TRBV3-2	TRBD1	TRBJ1-1	CASSRKIPTPGQGRNTEAFF	TGTGCCAGCAGCCGCAAGATACCGACCCCGGGACAGGGGCGGAACACTGAAGCTTTCTTT
once	TRBV3-1/TRBV3-2	NA	TRBJ1-1	CASSHWGPGGEAFF	TGTGCCAGCAGCCACTGGGGTCCTGGGGGTGAAGCTTTCTTT
once	TRBV29-1	NA	TRBJ2-7	CSVESGVSYEQYF	TGCAGCGTTGAGTCCGGGGTCTCCTACGAGCAGTACTTC